This paragraph reports one T cell receptor (beta chain). The antigen is unknown. TCRdb's table, derived via immunoSEQ multiplex PCR, lists solely in-frame clones and lacks some. The repertoire holds some 92,000 clones, with around 86% as singletons. This sample was included in a study of radiotherapy plus CTLA-4 blockade in lung cancer. Regarding the study as a whole: In blood, tumor-derived TCR clones expanded after radiotherapy plus ipilimumab. Early shifts in blood T cell clones, with interferon-beta, reportedly predicted response best.

V lost 3 bases to trimming and J lost 8 bases; unmatched junction nucleotides: 12. This CDR3 spans 15 amino acids. CDR1 MDHEN and CDR2 SYDVKM come from the germline V gene. The clonotype comes from a human donor with non-small cell lung cancer who had a partial response to radiotherapy plus ipilimumab. This specimen consisted of peripheral blood, obtained from a patient treated with radiotherapy plus ipilimumab. The V call is TRBV28, the J call TRBJ2-5; 7 bases map to TRBD1. The CDR3 DNA is TGTGCCAGCAGTTTTGGGGACAGTCAAGCGCCTACCCAGTACTTC. As protein: CASSFGDSQAPTQYF.